Listed below are T cell receptor beta chains from one sample, sequenced in a study of blood T cell repertoires in COVID-19. Assay used: immunoSEQ multiplex PCR; TCRdb lists only in-frame clones, some missing. Among under 150,000 clones, around 81% were seen once, and the ten largest hold about 8.4%. The material sequenced was peripheral blood. These receptors came from a woman aged 55-69 years with active or convalescent COVID-19. CDR3s include the opening cysteine and the closing phenylalanine or tryptophan. Size is stated for part of the rows, as once, few or many counts, or as a class when the clone is expanded.

cdr3_aa: CASSKGLAGSYEQYF; v_call: TRBV19; j_call: TRBJ2-7; clone_size: -
cdr3_aa: CASSQTGSGYGYTF; v_call: TRBV28; j_call: TRBJ1-2; clone_size: -
cdr3_aa: CASSLWPHSGFGSGNTIYF; v_call: TRBV27; j_call: TRBJ1-3; clone_size: few
cdr3_aa: CASSLVGAVTGELFF; v_call: TRBV7-9; j_call: TRBJ2-2; clone_size: -
cdr3_aa: CASSFGYTGNTIYF; v_call: TRBV5-6; j_call: TRBJ1-3; clone_size: -
cdr3_aa: CASSPYRGRNEQYF; v_call: TRBV11-2; j_call: TRBJ2-7; clone_size: -
cdr3_aa: CASSFGTGMKTGELFF; v_call: TRBV5-5; j_call: TRBJ2-2; clone_size: -
cdr3_aa: CASRPPGNSPLHF; v_call: TRBV5-4; j_call: TRBJ1-6; clone_size: -
cdr3_aa: CASRQQGLFNGYTF; v_call: TRBV6-5; j_call: TRBJ1-2; clone_size: -
cdr3_aa: CSAQIADTQYF; v_call: TRBV20-1; j_call: TRBJ2-3; clone_size: -
cdr3_aa: CSVVPGFGYGYTF; v_call: TRBV29-1; j_call: TRBJ1-2; clone_size: -
cdr3_aa: CASSYGQGNQPQHF; v_call: TRBV6-2/TRBV6-3; j_call: TRBJ1-5; clone_size: -
cdr3_aa: CASSPPAENSPLHF; v_call: TRBV18; j_call: TRBJ1-6; clone_size: -
cdr3_aa: CASSAGGPYNEQFF; v_call: TRBV2; j_call: TRBJ2-1; clone_size: once
cdr3_aa: CASSFRRDTEAFF; v_call: TRBV12-3/TRBV12-4; j_call: TRBJ1-1; clone_size: -
cdr3_aa: CASSQGRRTSAVNEQFF; v_call: TRBV3-1/TRBV3-2; j_call: TRBJ2-1; clone_size: -
cdr3_aa: CASSHYGTGSYNEQFF; v_call: TRBV13; j_call: TRBJ2-1; clone_size: once
cdr3_aa: CASSLRTSGKYNEQFF; v_call: TRBV11-2; j_call: TRBJ2-1; clone_size: -
cdr3_aa: CASRTSGSRDTQYF; v_call: TRBV27; j_call: TRBJ2-3; clone_size: once
cdr3_aa: CASSQDRGGQGEDTQYF; v_call: TRBV3-1/TRBV3-2; j_call: TRBJ2-3; clone_size: few
cdr3_aa: CASSLRTGGTYEQYF; v_call: TRBV11-2; j_call: TRBJ2-7; clone_size: -
cdr3_aa: CASSLGAAVTDTQYF; v_call: TRBV10-2; j_call: TRBJ2-3; clone_size: -
cdr3_aa: CASSPWAVPTDTQYF; v_call: TRBV5-1; j_call: TRBJ2-3; clone_size: -
cdr3_aa: CASRDTGNTGELFF; v_call: TRBV5-1; j_call: TRBJ2-2; clone_size: -
cdr3_aa: CASTEVAGLGDTQYF; v_call: TRBV19; j_call: TRBJ2-3; clone_size: -
cdr3_aa: CASSDPTGSKGYTF; v_call: TRBV18; j_call: TRBJ1-2; clone_size: -
cdr3_aa: CATSDARVLDNEQFF; v_call: TRBV24-1; j_call: TRBJ2-1; clone_size: -
cdr3_aa: CASSYSGTGGHEQYF; v_call: TRBV6-5; j_call: TRBJ2-7; clone_size: few
cdr3_aa: CASSHPLTGRNTGELFF; v_call: TRBV3-1/TRBV3-2; j_call: TRBJ2-2; clone_size: -
cdr3_aa: CASRNQAGGSSYNEQFF; v_call: TRBV5-4; j_call: TRBJ2-1; clone_size: -
cdr3_aa: CASKVTASETQYF; v_call: TRBV19; j_call: TRBJ2-5; clone_size: medium-sized
cdr3_aa: CSATDQETQYF; v_call: TRBV20-1; j_call: TRBJ2-5; clone_size: -
cdr3_aa: CASLQRGVKDGELFF; v_call: TRBV6-5; j_call: TRBJ2-2; clone_size: -
cdr3_aa: CASSPSDQYSNQPQHF; v_call: TRBV5-5; j_call: TRBJ1-5; clone_size: -
cdr3_aa: CASSYSSDKGYEQYF; v_call: TRBV6-5; j_call: TRBJ2-7; clone_size: once
cdr3_aa: CASSQQGARGADTQYF; v_call: TRBV7-2; j_call: TRBJ2-3; clone_size: -
cdr3_aa: CASSQGMNTEAFF; v_call: TRBV7-9; j_call: TRBJ1-1; clone_size: -
cdr3_aa: CASTRPLLRVDTQYF; v_call: TRBV5-8; j_call: TRBJ2-3; clone_size: once
cdr3_aa: CASSPDRGLTDTQYF; v_call: TRBV7-2; j_call: TRBJ2-3; clone_size: -
cdr3_aa: CASIQTGTGELFF; v_call: TRBV6-6; j_call: TRBJ2-2; clone_size: -
cdr3_aa: CASRRTVNQPQHF; v_call: TRBV6-5; j_call: TRBJ1-5; clone_size: -
cdr3_aa: CASSEDRWNTEAFF; v_call: TRBV2; j_call: TRBJ1-1; clone_size: few
cdr3_aa: CASSGTSGGQETQYF; v_call: TRBV9; j_call: TRBJ2-5; clone_size: -
cdr3_aa: CASSRQGANTGELFF; v_call: TRBV2; j_call: TRBJ2-2; clone_size: -
cdr3_aa: CASSQGRGRTGELFF; v_call: TRBV3-1/TRBV3-2; j_call: TRBJ2-2; clone_size: -